This T cell receptor (beta chain) was sequenced during a study of cytomegalovirus exposure and HLA in healthy donors. PCR amplification relied on 60 Vbeta primers (plus 13 Jbeta primers). Method: immunoSEQ multiplex PCR; TCRdb's copy keeps in-frame clones and lacks some. Found here are 150,000 or so clones, approximately 79% of them singletons; the top ten hold about an eighth. Overall study findings and caveats: Fewer N-insertions than the roughly 600-donor mean were reportedly shown by an Asian-associated ancestry cluster in a later analysis.

The CDR3 totals 14 residues. Germline V gene lookup returns CDR1 SEHNR and CDR2 FQNEAQ (reference sequence). About this clone: No antigen is known for it. A junction end diverges from the germline sequence, so it may reflect a read error.

Sampled while nominally healthy, donors likely had unrecorded immune exposures. This clonotype was sampled from a man aged 45 to 65 in good health and CMV-seropositive. What was sequenced was PBMCs. The rearrangement uses TRBV7-9 and TRBJ1-1; a weak D match, TRBD1 (5 bases). The CDR3 bases are TGTTCCAGCAGCCCTGACAGACAGAACACTGAAGCTTTCTTT. Its translation: CSSSPDRQNTEAFF.